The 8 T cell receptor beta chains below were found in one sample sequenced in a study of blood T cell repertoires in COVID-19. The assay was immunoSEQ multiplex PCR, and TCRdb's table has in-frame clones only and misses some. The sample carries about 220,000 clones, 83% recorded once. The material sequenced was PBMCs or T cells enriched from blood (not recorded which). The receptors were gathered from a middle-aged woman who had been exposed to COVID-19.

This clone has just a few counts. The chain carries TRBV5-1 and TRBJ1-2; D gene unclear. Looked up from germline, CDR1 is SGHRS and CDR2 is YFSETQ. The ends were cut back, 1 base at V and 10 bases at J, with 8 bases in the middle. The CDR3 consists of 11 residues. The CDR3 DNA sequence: TGCGCCAGCAGCTTGAACGGTCTCTACACCTTC. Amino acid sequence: CASSLNGLYTF.

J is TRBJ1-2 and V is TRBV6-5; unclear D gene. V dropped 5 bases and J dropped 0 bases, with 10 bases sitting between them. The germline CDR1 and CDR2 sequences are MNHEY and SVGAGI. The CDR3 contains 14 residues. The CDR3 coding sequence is TGTGCCAGCAGTCTCAGGATCACTAACTATGGCTACACCTTC. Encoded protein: CASSLRITNYGYTF.

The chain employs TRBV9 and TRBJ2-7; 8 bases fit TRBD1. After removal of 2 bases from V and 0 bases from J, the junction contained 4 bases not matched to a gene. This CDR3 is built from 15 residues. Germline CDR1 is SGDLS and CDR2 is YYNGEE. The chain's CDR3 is CASSVSDRASYEQYF. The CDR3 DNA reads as TGTGCCAGCAGCGTCTCGGACAGGGCCTCCTACGAGCAGTACTTC.

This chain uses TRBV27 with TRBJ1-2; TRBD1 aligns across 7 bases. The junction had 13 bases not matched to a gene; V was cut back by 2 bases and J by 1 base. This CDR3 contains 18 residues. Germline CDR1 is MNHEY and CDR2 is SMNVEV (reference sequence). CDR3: CASSLRWGWGQSNYGYTF. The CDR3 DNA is TGTGCCAGCAGTTTAAGGTGGGGTTGGGGACAGAGTAACTATGGCTACACCTTC.

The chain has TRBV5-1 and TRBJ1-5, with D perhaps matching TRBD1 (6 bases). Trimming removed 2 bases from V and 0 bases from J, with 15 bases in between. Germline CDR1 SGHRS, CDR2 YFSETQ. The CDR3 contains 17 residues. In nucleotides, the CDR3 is TGCGCCAGCAGCTTCCGGGACAACCAGGATAGCAATCAGCCCCAGCATTTT. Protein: CASSFRDNQDSNQPQHF.

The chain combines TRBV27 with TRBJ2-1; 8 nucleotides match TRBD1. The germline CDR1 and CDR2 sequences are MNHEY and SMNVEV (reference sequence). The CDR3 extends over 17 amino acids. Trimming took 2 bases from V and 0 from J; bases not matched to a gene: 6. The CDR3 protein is CASSLTDRGSSYNEQFF. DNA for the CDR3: TGTGCCAGCAGTTTAACCGACAGGGGATCCTCCTACAATGAGCAGTTCTTC.

CDR3 in amino acids: CASSQGVGPVLNEQFF. The CDR3 bases are TGCGCCAGCAGCCAAGGAGTGGGGCCGGTCTTAAATGAGCAGTTCTTC. This chain joins TRBV4-1 and TRBJ2-1; perhaps TRBD1 as D (5 bases). Trimming removed 1 base at V and 7 bases at J, with 17 bases between. CDR1 is MGHRA, CDR2 YSYEKL, per germline. CDR3 length: 16 amino acids.

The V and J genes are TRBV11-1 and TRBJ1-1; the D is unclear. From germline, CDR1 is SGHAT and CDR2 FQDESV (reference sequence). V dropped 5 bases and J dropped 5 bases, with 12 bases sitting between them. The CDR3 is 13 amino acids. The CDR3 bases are TGTGCCAGCAGCGAGCGACCCGTAACTGAAGCTTTCTTT. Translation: CASSERPVTEAFF.